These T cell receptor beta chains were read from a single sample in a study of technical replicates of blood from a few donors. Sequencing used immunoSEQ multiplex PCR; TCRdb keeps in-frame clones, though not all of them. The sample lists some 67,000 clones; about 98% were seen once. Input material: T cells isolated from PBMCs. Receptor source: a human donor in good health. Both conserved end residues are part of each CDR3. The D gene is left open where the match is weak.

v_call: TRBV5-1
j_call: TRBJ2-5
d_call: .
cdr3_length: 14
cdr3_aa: CASSLANREETQYF

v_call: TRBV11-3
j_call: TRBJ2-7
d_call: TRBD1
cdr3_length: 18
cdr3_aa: CASSLLPSRDRGGNEQYF

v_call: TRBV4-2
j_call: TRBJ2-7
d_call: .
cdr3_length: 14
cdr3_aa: CASSQYASVYEQYF

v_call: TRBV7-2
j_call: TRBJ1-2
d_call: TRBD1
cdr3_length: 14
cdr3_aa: CASSGQTGRYGYTF

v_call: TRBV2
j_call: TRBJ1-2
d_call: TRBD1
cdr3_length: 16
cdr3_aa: CASSESWDRGLGGYTF

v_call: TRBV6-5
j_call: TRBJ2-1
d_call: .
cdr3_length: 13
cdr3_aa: CATSDSSYNEQFF

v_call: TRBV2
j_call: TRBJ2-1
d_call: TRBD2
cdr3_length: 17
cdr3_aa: CARGTSGITTSYNEQFF

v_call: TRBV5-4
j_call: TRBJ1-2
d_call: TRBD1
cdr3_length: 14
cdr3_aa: CASSLDRGSYGYTF

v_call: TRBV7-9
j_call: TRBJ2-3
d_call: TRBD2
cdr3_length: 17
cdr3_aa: CASSSVRAGGTRDTQYF

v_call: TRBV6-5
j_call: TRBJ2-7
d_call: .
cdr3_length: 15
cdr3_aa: CASSPTGGASYEQYF

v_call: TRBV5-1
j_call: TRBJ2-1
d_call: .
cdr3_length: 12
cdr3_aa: CASSLEGPEQFF

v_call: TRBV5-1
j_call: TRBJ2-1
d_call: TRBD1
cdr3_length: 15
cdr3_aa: CASSFRQGEYNEQFF

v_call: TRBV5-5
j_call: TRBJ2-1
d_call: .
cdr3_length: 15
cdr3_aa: CASAMDPGHFNEQFF

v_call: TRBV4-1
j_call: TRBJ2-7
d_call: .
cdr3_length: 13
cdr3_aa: CASSQGHDTQQYF

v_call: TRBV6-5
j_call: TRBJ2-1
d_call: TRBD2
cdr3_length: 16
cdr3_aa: CASSSYSGSSYNEQFF

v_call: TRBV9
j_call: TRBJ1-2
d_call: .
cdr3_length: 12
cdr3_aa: CASSETGTGYTF

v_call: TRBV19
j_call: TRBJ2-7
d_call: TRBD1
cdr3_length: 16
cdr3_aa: CASSTRQGSDSYEQYF

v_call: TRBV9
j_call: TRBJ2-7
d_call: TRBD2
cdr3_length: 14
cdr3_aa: CASSVGSGSSEQYF

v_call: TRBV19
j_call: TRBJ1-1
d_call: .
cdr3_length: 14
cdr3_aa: CASTPSSMNTEAFF

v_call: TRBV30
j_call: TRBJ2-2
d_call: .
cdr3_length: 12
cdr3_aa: CAWMPDTGELFF

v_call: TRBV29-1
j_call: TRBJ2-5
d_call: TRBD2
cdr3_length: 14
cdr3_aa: CSVSGLFLQETQYF

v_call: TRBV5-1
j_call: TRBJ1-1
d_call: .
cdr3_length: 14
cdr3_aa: CASSLTNMNTEAFF

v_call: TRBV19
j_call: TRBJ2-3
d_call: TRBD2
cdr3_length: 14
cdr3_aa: CASRPRGGTDTQYF

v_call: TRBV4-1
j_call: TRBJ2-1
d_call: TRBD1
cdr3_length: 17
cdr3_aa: CASSEYETGPTYNEQFF

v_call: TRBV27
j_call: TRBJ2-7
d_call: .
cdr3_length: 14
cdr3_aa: CASSDGVGGYEQYF

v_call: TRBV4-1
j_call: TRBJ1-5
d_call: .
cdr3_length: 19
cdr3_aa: CASSQVRVGVVESNQPQHF

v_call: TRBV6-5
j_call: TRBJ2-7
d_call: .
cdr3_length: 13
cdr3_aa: CASSYAQAYEQYF

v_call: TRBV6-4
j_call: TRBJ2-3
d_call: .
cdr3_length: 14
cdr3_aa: CATGNDRSTDTQYF

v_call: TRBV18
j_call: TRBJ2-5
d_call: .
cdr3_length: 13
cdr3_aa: CASAQGRRETQYF

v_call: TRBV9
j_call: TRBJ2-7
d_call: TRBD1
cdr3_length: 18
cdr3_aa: CASSVAESLSDRGYEQYF

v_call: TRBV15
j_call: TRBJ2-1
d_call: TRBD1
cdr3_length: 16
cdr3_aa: CATSRQGGRVLNEQFF

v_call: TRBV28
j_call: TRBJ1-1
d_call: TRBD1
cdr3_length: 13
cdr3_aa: CASSLDRGRHAFF

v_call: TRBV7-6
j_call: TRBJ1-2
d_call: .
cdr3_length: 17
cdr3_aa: CASSLEDRGVSGGGYTF

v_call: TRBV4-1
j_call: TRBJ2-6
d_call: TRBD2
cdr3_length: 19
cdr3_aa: CASSQDRWAGVMGANVLTF

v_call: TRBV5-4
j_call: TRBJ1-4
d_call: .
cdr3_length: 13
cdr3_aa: CASSLPTNEKLFF

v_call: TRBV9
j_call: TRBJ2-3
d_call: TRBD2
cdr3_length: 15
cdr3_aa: CASSARSGVTDTQYF